This T cell receptor beta chain appears in the sequencing data of a study of molecular identifiers for immune sequencing clone quantification. Previously described methods with listed TCR primers produced the bulk TCR libraries. TCRdb reprocessed the PCR reads with MiXCR, giving one entry per CDR3 protein. The sample records some 650,000 distinct CDR3 sequences, just under 20% being singletons. The TCR was taken from a human donor in good health. Some libraries in this study had Jurkat cell RNA spiked in. The specimen was naive CD8+ T cells from blood, with Jurkat cell RNA spiked in. Subset specified: FACS-sorted CD8+CD4-CCR7+CD45RA+ naive T cells.

The CDR3 DNA reads TGTGCCAGCAGCCCGTTGCTGGGAGTAGCCTACAATGAGCAGTTCTTC. It is translated as CASSPLLGVAYNEQFF. The genes are TRBV11-2 and TRBJ2-1, with a possible D match to TRBD2 (5 bases). The germline gives CDR1 SGHAT, CDR2 FQNNGV. The CDR3 loop spans 16 amino acids. Between the trimmed V and J ends, which lost 5 bases and 2 bases, there was a span of 16 bases.